This T cell receptor (beta chain) came from a study of T cells after posttransplantation cyclophosphamide. Produced via immunoSEQ multiplex PCR; TCRdb's table is partial and in-frame only. The sample holds about 33,000 clones, and no clone turns up only once. This clone was observed many times. The antigen is unknown. The study's findings and limits: Donor CD8+ memory clones often dominated recipient blood repertoires at later times. Recipient CMV seropositivity and CMV reactivation strongly tracked TRB clonality. Tissue-infiltrating T cells from skin or gut overlapped little with blood T cells.

The sequence was collected from a girl between 10 and 17 years old in good health, CMV-negative, and a related stem cell transplant donor. Sequencing was carried out using PBMCs.

CDR3 protein: CAWQGQGMGNTIYF. The DNA for the CDR3 is TGTGCCTGGCAAGGACAGGGGATGGGAAACACCATATATTTT. The chain recombines TRBV30 with TRBJ1-3, with 9 bases that match TRBD1. Germline V gives CDR1 GTSNPN, CDR2 SVGIG (reference sequence). The CDR3 loop spans 14 amino acids. Trimming took 5 bases from V and 4 from J; bases not matched to a gene: 6.